One TCR beta chain is described in this entry. Original data processing: The authors rarely found patient CD8+ clones larger than 1% matching published virus-specific TCRB sequences. The repertoire was sequenced with immunoSEQ multiplex PCR; TCRdb's copy has only in-frame clones and lacks some. Clone size and the V and J calls come from that table; the DNA yielded D and trimming. The sample shows about 20,000 clones, less than 85% of them seen only once. The data derive from a study of somatic mutations in cytotoxic T cells in rheumatoid arthritis. Study overall: Flow cytometric sorting isolated some V beta antibody-stained T-cell populations at nearly 100% purity, and among them were V beta1+ cells that underwent TCRB sequencing.

The sequenced material came from CD8+ T cells sorted from blood. The TCR was taken from a woman aged 35 to 49 with rheumatoid arthritis.

CDR3 DNA sequence: TGCGCCAGCAGCCACCGGACTAGCTACGAGCAGTACTTC. As protein: CASSHRTSYEQYF. The chain is built from TRBV4-1 and TRBJ2-7, with 7 bases fitting TRBD2. Unmatched junction bases numbered 2, after V lost 3 bases and J lost 3 bases. This CDR3 has 13 residues. Per germline, CDR1 MGHRA and CDR2 YSYEKL.